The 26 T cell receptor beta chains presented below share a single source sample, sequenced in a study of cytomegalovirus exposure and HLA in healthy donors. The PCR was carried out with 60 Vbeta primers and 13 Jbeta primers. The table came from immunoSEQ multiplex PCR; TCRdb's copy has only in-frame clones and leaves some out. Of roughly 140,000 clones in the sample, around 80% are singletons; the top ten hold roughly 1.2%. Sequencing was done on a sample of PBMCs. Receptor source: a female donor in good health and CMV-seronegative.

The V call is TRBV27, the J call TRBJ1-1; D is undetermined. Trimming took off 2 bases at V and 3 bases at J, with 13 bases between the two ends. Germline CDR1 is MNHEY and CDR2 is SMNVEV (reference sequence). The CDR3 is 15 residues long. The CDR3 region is CASSLGSPGYTEAFF. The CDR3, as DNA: TGTGCCAGCAGTTTAGGGAGTCCCGGGTACACTGAAGCTTTCTTT.

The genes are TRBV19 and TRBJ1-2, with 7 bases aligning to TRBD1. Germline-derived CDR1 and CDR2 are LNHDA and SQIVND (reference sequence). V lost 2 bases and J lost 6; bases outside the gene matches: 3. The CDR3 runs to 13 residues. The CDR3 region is CASSITGEDGYTF. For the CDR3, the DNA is TGTGCCAGTAGTATAACAGGGGAGGATGGCTACACCTTC.

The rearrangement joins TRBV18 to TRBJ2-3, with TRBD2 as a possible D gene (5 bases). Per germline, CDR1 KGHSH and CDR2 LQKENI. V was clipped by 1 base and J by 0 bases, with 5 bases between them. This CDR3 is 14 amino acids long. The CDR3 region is CASSPQRSTDTQYF. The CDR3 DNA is TGTGCCAGCTCACCACAGCGGAGCACAGATACGCAGTATTTT.

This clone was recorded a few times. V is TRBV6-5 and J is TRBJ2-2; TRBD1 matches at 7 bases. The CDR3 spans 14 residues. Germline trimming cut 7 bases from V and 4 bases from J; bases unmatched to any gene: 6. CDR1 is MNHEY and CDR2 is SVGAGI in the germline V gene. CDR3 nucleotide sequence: TGTGCCAGCACTTATACAGGGGCCACCGGGGAGCTGTTTTTT. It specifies CASTYTGATGELFF.

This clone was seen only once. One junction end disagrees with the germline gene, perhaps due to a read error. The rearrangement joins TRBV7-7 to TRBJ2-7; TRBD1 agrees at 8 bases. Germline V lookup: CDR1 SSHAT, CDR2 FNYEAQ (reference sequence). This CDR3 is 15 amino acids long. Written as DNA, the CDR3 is TGTGCTAGCAGCCGCGGACAGGGTAGCTCCTACGAGCAGTACTTC. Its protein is CASSRGQGSSYEQYF.

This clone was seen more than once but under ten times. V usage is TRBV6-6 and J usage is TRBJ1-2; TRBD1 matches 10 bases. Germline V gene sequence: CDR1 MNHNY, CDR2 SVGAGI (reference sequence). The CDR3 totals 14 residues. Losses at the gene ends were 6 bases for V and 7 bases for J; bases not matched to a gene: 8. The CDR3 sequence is CASRTTTGGFGYTF. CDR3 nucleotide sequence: TGTGCCAGCAGAACAACGACAGGGGGCTTTGGCTACACCTTC.

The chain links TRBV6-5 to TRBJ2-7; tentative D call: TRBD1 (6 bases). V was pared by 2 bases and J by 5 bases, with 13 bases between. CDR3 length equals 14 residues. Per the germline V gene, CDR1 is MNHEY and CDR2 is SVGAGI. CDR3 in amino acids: CASSYGQSVNEQYF. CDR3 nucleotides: TGTGCCAGCAGTTACGGACAGTCCGTCAACGAGCAGTACTTC.

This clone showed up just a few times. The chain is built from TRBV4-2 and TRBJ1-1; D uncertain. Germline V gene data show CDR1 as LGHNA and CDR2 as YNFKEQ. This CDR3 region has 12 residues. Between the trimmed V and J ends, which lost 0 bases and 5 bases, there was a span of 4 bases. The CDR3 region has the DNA TGTGCCAGCAGCCAAGATCGGACTGAAGCTTTCTTT. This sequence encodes CASSQDRTEAFF.

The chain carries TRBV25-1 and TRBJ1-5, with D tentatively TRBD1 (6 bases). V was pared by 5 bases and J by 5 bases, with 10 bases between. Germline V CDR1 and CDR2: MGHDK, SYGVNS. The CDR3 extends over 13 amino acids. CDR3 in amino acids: CASSTAGDQPQHF. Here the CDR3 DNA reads TGTGCCAGCAGTACAGCAGGGGATCAGCCCCAGCATTTT.

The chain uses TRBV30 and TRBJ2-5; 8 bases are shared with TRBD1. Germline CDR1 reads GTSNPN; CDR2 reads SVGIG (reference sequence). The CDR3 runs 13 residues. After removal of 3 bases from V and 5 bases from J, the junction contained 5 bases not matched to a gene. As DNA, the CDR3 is TGTGCCTGGAGCGTACAGGGGGGCGAGACCCAGTACTTC. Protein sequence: CAWSVQGGETQYF.

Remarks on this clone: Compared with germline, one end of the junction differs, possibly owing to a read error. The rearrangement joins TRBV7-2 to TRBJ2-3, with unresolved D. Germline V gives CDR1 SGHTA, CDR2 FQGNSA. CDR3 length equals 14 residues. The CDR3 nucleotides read TGTGCCAGCAGCATAGCTTCCATCAGGGATACGCAGTATTTT. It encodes CASSIASIRDTQYF.

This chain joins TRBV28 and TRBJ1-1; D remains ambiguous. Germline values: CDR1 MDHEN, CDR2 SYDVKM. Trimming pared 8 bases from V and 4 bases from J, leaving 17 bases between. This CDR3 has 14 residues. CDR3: CASLLDTARTEAFF. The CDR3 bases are TGTGCCAGCCTATTAGACACGGCTCGCACTGAAGCTTTCTTT. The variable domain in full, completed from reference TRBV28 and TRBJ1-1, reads DVKVTQSSRYLVKRTGEKVFLECVQDMDHENMFWYRQDPGLGLRLIYFSYDVKMKEKGDIPEGYSVSREKKERFSLILESASTNQTSMYLCASLLDTARTEAFFGQGTRLTVV.

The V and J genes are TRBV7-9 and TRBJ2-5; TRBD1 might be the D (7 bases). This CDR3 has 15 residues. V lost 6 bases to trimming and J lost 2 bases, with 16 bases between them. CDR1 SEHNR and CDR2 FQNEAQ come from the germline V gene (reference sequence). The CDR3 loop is CASSLASGQQETQYF. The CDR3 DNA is TGTGCCAGCAGTCTAGCGTCGGGACAGCAAGAGACCCAGTACTTC.

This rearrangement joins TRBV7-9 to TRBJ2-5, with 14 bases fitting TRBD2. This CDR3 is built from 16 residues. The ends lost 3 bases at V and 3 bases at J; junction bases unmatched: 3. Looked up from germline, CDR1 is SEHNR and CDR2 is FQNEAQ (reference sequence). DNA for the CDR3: TGTGCCAGCAGCTTCCCGGGACTAGCGGGAGAAGAGACCCAGTACTTC. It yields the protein CASSFPGLAGEETQYF.

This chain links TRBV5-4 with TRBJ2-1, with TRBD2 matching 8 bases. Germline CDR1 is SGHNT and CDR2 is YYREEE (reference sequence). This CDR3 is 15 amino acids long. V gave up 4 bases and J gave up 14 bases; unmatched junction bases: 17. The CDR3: CASSTPAGGGQFEFF. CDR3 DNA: TGTGCCAGCAGCACCCCGGCCGGGGGGGGGCAGTTTGAGTTCTTC.

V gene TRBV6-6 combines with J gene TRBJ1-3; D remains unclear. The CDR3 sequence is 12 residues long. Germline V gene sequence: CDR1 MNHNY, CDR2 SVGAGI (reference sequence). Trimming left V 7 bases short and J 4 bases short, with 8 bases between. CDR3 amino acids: CASNGQGNTIYF. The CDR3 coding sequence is TGTGCCAGCAATGGCCAGGGAAACACCATATATTTT.

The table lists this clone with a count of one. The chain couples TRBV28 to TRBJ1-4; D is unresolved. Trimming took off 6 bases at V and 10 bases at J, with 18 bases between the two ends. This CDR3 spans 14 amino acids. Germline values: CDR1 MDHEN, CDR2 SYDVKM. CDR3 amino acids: CASSRSEQTRKLFF. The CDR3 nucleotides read TGTGCCAGCAGCCGTTCGGAACAGACGAGAAAACTGTTTTTT.

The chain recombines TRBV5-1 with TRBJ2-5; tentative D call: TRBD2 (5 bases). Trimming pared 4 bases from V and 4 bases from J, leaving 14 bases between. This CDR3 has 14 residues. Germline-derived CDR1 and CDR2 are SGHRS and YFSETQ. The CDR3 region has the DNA TGCGCCAGCAGCGCCGGACTGGGATTAGAGACCCAGTACTTC. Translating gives CASSAGLGLETQYF. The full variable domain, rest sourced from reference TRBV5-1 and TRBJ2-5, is KAGVTQTPRYLIKTRGQQVTLSCSPISGHRSVSWYQQTPGQGLQFLFEYFSETQRNKGNFPGRFSGRQFSNSRSEMNVSTLELGDSALYLCASSAGLGLETQYFGPGTRLLVL.

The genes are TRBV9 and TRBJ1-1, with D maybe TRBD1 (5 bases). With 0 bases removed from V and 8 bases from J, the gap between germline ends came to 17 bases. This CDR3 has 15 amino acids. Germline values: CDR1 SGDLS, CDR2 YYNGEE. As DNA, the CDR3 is TGTGCCAGCAGCGTAGCTCCAAATCAGGGTTTGGAAGCTTTCTTT. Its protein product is CASSVAPNQGLEAFF.

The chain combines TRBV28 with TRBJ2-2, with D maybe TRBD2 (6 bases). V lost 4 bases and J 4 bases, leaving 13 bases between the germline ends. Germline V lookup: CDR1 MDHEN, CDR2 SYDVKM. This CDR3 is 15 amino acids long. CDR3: CASSSLDYSTGELFF. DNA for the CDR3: TGTGCCAGCAGTTCATTGGACTATTCCACCGGGGAGCTGTTTTTT.

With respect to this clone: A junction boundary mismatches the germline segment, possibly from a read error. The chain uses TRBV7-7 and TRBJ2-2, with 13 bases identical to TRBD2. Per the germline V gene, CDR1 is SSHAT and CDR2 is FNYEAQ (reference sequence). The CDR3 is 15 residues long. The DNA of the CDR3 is TGTGCTAGCAGCCCAGGACTAGCGGGGGCCGGGGAGCTGTTTTTT. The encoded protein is CASSPGLAGAGELFF.

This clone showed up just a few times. DNA of the CDR3: TGTGCCAGCAGCCGACAGGGTATTTACAATGAGCAGTTCTTC. Encoded protein: CASSRQGIYNEQFF. The rearrangement uses TRBV6-5 and TRBJ2-1; 7 nucleotides match TRBD1. Trimming at V came to 6 bases and at J to 4 bases, leaving 6 bases not matched to a gene. The germline V gene has CDR1 MNHEY and CDR2 SVGAGI. The CDR3 sequence is 14 residues long.

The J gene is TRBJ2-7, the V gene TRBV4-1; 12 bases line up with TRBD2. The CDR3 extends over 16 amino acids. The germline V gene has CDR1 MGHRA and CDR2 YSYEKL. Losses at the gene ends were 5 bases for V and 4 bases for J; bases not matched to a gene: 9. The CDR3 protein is CASSTQGTSGFYEQYF. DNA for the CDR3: TGCGCCAGCAGCACCCAGGGGACTAGCGGGTTTTACGAGCAGTACTTC.

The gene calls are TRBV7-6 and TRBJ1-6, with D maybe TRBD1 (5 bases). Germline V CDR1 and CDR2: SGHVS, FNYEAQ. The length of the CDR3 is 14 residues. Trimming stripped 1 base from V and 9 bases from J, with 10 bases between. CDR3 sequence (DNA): TGTGCCAGCAGCTTAGAGGGGTCGGGTTCACCCCTCCACTTT. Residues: CASSLEGSGSPLHF.

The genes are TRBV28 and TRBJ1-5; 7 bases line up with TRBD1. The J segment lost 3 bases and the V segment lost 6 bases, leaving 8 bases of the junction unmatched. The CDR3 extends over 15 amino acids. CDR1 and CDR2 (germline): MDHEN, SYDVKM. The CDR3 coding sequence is TGTGCCAGCAGCCTTAGACAGGGACCCAATCAGCCCCAGCATTTT. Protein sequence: CASSLRQGPNQPQHF.

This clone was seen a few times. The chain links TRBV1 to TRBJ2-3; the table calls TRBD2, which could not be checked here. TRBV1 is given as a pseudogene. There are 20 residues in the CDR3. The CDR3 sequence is CTSNHSGTSGRALGPDTQYF. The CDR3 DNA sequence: TGCACCAGCAACCATTCCGGGACTAGCGGGAGGGCCTTGGGGCCAGATACGCAGTATTTT.